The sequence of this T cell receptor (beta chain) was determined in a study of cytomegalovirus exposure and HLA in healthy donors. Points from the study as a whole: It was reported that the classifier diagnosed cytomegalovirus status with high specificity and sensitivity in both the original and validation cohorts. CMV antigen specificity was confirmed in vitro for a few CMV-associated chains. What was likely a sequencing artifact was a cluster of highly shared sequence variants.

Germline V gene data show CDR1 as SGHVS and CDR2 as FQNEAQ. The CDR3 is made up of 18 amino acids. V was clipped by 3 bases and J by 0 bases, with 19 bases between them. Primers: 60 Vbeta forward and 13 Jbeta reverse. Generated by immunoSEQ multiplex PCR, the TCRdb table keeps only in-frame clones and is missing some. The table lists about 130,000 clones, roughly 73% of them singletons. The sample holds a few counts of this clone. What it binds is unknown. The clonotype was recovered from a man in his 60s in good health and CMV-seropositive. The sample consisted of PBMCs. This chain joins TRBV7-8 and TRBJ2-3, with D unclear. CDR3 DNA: TGTGCCAGCAGCTTCAGGCCAGGAATTAAAACTAGCACAGATACGCAGTATTTT. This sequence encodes CASSFRPGIKTSTDTQYF.